This T cell receptor beta chain was identified in a study of shared clonotypes between healthy human individuals. The assay ran at deep level. Some clones are missing from TCRdb's copy, which holds only in-frame ones; the method was immunoSEQ multiplex PCR. The profile covers 2 million or so clones, with about 95% appearing a single time and about 1.1% taken by the ten largest. This CDR3 is built from 13 residues. V was trimmed by 5 bases and J by 6 bases, leaving 13 bases between them. The germline V gene encodes CDR1 SQVTM and CDR2 ANQGSEA. Naive CD8 isolation took CD45RO-negative cells positively selected for CCR7 and excluded terminally differentiated effector memory CD45RA+ cells. Details on this clone: Its antigen is not identified.

Points from the study as a whole: The sharing of roughly 5% of naive CD4 clonotypes was seen across a few donors. On the whole, naive subsets had larger estimated richness than memory subsets had.

This clonotype was obtained from a man aged 18 to 29 in good health. The sequencing input was naive CD8+ T cells sorted from blood. The chain recombines TRBV29-1 with TRBJ2-2; D could derive from TRBD1 or TRBD2 (6 bases each). Here the CDR3 DNA reads TGCAGCGTTCCGGGGGCTGTATCCGGGGAGCTGTTTTTT. It specifies CSVPGAVSGELFF.